Presented here are 27 T cell receptor beta chains from one specimen sequenced in a study of cytomegalovirus exposure and HLA in healthy donors. 13 Jbeta primers and 60 Vbeta primers were used for the PCR. Data came from immunoSEQ multiplex PCR; TCRdb stores just in-frame clones and leaves some out. The table shows roughly 140,000 clones, with roughly 73% occurring only once. Sequenced material: PBMCs. All receptors derive from a human donor in good health.

J is TRBJ2-1 and V is TRBV5-4, with 8 positions matching TRBD1. Germline CDR1 reads SGHNT; CDR2 reads YYREEE (reference sequence). The CDR3 extends over 15 amino acids. Unmatched junction bases numbered 7, after V lost 4 bases and J lost 4 bases. The CDR3 here is CASSRPDREYNEQFF. In DNA form, the CDR3 reads TGTGCCAGCAGCCGTCCGGACAGGGAGTACAATGAGCAGTTCTTC. The full variable domain, completed using reference TRBV5-4 and TRBJ2-1, is ETGVTQSPTHLIKTRGQQVTLRCSSQSGHNTVSWYQQALGQGPQFIFQYYREEENGRGNFPPRFSGLQFPNYSSELNVNALELDDSALYLCASSRPDREYNEQFFGPGTRLTVL.

V gene TRBV12-5 combines with J gene TRBJ2-7; the match to TRBD2 covers 8 bases. J lost 4 bases, V lost 3 bases, and 2 bases had no gene match. The CDR3 covers 13 residues. Per germline, CDR1 LGHNT and CDR2 FRNRAP. The CDR3 loop reads CASGLAGDYEQYF. The CDR3, as DNA: TGTGCTAGTGGTTTAGCGGGAGATTACGAGCAGTACTTC.

The V and J genes are TRBV9 and TRBJ1-2, with D tentatively TRBD1 (5 bases). This CDR3 spans 13 amino acids. Trimming left V 0 bases short and J 8 bases short, with 11 bases between. Germline V gene data show CDR1 as SGDLS and CDR2 as YYNGEE. DNA for the CDR3: TGTGCCAGCAGCGTAGGTGGGGCGGGAGGCTACACCTTC. This codes for CASSVGGAGGYTF.

This sequence joins TRBV6-5 and TRBJ2-1; D possibly corresponds to TRBD2 (5 bases). The V and J ends lost 2 bases and 7 bases respectively, with 6 bases between them. The CDR3 has 12 residues. The germline V gene encodes CDR1 MNHEY and CDR2 SVGAGI. The CDR3 reads CASSYGGNEQFF. CDR3 DNA sequence: TGTGCCAGCAGTTACGGCGGGAATGAGCAGTTCTTC.

V usage is TRBV4-1 and J usage is TRBJ2-5, with D maybe TRBD2 (5 bases). Germline CDR1 MGHRA, CDR2 YSYEKL. V was shortened by 1 base and J by 7 bases, with 13 bases between the two germline ends. The CDR3 spans 14 residues. The CDR3 nucleotides are TGCGCCAGCAGCCAAGGAACTAGAGCGGTGACCCAGTACTTC. Translated, it gives CASSQGTRAVTQYF.

A few counts support this clone. The rearrangement uses TRBV11-3 and TRBJ2-3; 11 bases match TRBD2. Unmatched junction bases numbered 1, after V lost 2 bases and J lost 3 bases. The CDR3 has 15 residues. The germline CDR1 and CDR2 sequences are SGHNT and YENEEA. The CDR3 nucleotides are TGTGCCAGCAGCTTATCTAGCGGGAGGACAGATACGCAGTATTTT. It encodes CASSLSSGRTDTQYF. Full variable domain (outside the CDR3, taken from reference TRBV11-3 and TRBJ2-3): EAGVVQSPRYKIIEKKQPVAFWCNPISGHNTLYWYLQNLGQGPELLIRYENEEAVDDSQLPKDRFSAERLKGVDSTLKIQPAELGDSAVYLCASSLSSGRTDTQYFGPGTRLTVL.

The chain has TRBV18 and TRBJ1-1; D gene ambiguous. The germline V gene encodes CDR1 KGHSH and CDR2 LQKENI. V dropped 3 bases and J dropped 1 base, with 15 bases sitting between them. The CDR3 has 16 residues. The CDR3 nucleotides are TGTGCCAGCTCACCCTCCGTCCCGACTACGAACACTGAAGCTTTCTTT. Amino acids: CASSPSVPTTNTEAFF.

The chain uses TRBV29-1 and TRBJ1-1; TRBD1 matches 10 bases. CDR3 length equals 13 residues. V was pared by 7 bases and J by 1 base, with 3 bases of the junction left unmatched. The germline CDR1 and CDR2 sequences are SQVTM and ANQGSEA. CDR3 sequence: CSARTGGNTEAFF. CDR3 DNA sequence: TGCAGCGCCAGGACAGGGGGGAACACTGAAGCTTTCTTT.

V usage is TRBV5-1 and J usage is TRBJ1-2; 8 nucleotides agree with TRBD1. Trimming cost V 4 bases and J 4 bases; bases outside gene matches: 3. Germline lookup yields CDR1 SGHRS and CDR2 YFSETQ. This CDR3 has 13 residues. CDR3 sequence: CASSPDRAYGYTF. The DNA of the CDR3 is TGCGCCAGCAGCCCGGACAGGGCCTATGGCTACACCTTC.

J is TRBJ1-6 and V is TRBV14; D not certain. V was clipped by 4 bases and J by 10 bases, with 11 bases between them. Per the germline V gene, CDR1 is SGHDN and CDR2 is FVKESK. The length of the CDR3 is 13 residues. CDR3 residues: CASSLTVSSPLHF. The CDR3 region has the DNA TGTGCCAGCAGCCTAACAGTGTCCTCACCCCTCCACTTT.

This chain uses TRBV27 with TRBJ2-1, with TRBD2 as a possible D gene (5 bases). The CDR3 length is 13 residues. Per germline, CDR1 MNHEY and CDR2 SMNVEV (reference sequence). Trimming pared 2 bases from V and 6 bases from J, leaving 8 bases between. This chain's CDR3 is CASSLGLLNEQFF. The DNA for the CDR3 is TGTGCCAGCAGTTTAGGACTCCTCAATGAGCAGTTCTTC.

The CDR3 DNA follows: TGTGCCAGCAGCGTAGGAGAACTCGCGAACACCGGGGAGCTGTTTTTT. As protein: CASSVGELANTGELFF. This chain joins TRBV9 and TRBJ2-2, with unresolved D. The CDR3 spans 16 residues. Germline loops: CDR1 SGDLS, CDR2 YYNGEE. Trimming shortened V by 0 bases and J by 0 bases, and 9 bases separated the two germline ends.

V and J are TRBV4-1 and TRBJ1-1; 8 bases map to TRBD1. This CDR3 comprises 15 residues. J was trimmed by 3 bases and V by 4 bases; bases with no gene match: 7. The V gene's germline CDR1 is MGHRA and CDR2 YSYEKL. The CDR3 is CASSRGAGGHTEAFF. Here the CDR3 DNA reads TGCGCCAGCAGCCGTGGGGCAGGGGGCCACACTGAAGCTTTCTTT.

This sequence joins TRBV19 and TRBJ2-1; TRBD2 aligns across 10 bases. Looked up from germline, CDR1 is LNHDA and CDR2 is SQIVND (reference sequence). The V segment lost 3 bases and the J segment 7 bases; nucleotides outside the gene matches: 12. CDR3 length: 17 residues. The CDR3 DNA reads as TGTGCCAGTAGTATGGGACTAGCGTACGTCCGGGGAAATGAGCAGTTCTTC. It translates to CASSMGLAYVRGNEQFF.

The chain links TRBV5-1 to TRBJ2-3; 9 nucleotides match TRBD2. This CDR3 is built from 15 residues. Looked up from germline, CDR1 is SGHRS and CDR2 is YFSETQ. Unmatched junction bases numbered 4, after V lost 5 bases and J lost 0 bases. The CDR3 loop is CASSSLAGSTDTQYF. CDR3 DNA: TGCGCCAGCAGTTCCCTAGCGGGAAGCACAGATACGCAGTATTTT.

This sequence joins TRBV28 and TRBJ1-2; 9 nucleotides line up with TRBD1. J gave up 0 bases and V 4 bases, and 3 bases lay outside the gene matches. This CDR3 contains 15 residues. The germline gives CDR1 MDHEN, CDR2 SYDVKM. This CDR3 reads CASSSQGASNYGYTF. CDR3 coding DNA: TGTGCCAGCAGTTCACAGGGGGCGTCTAACTATGGCTACACCTTC.

This chain joins TRBV7-3 and TRBJ2-2; 8 bases line up with TRBD2. The CDR3 has 14 residues. The J segment lost 7 bases and the V segment lost 4 bases, leaving 5 bases of the junction unmatched. Germline V gene sequence: CDR1 SGHTA, CDR2 FQGTGA. CDR3 region: CASSSAGGGGELFF. CDR3 nucleotide sequence: TGTGCCAGCAGCTCCGCGGGGGGCGGCGGGGAGCTGTTTTTT.

The chain combines TRBV7-8 with TRBJ1-2; D is unresolved. This CDR3 is 15 amino acids long. Germline V CDR1 and CDR2: SGHVS, FQNEAQ. Between the trimmed V and J ends, which lost 2 bases and 5 bases, there was a span of 15 bases. CDR3 coding DNA: TGTGCCAGCAGCTTACGGGGAGAGGGAGGGTATGGCTACACCTTC. Protein: CASSLRGEGGYGYTF.

The CDR3 is CASSAGQGASYEQYF. The CDR3 coding sequence is TGTGCCAGTAGTGCGGGGCAGGGGGCCTCCTACGAGCAGTACTTC. The gene calls are TRBV19 and TRBJ2-7; 8 bases match TRBD1. V shed 5 bases, J shed 0 bases, and the junction held 6 bases outside the gene matches. CDR3 size: 15 residues. Germline V gene sequence: CDR1 LNHDA, CDR2 SQIVND (reference sequence).

DNA for the CDR3: TGTGCCAGCACTCTGGGGGCAGGGGGAGGCAATCAGCCCCAGCATTTT. Protein: CASTLGAGGGNQPQHF. The rearrangement links TRBV28 to TRBJ1-5; 7 bases fit TRBD1. The CDR3 contains 16 residues. The germline V gene has CDR1 MDHEN and CDR2 SYDVKM. Unmatched junction bases numbered 11, after V lost 7 bases and J lost 2 bases.

This clone appeared once. The chain combines TRBV7-9 with TRBJ2-2, with D perhaps TRBD1 (6 bases). The CDR3 has 14 amino acids. Germline CDR1 SEHNR, CDR2 FQNEAQ (reference sequence). The germline V and J ends were trimmed by 8 bases and 2 bases, with 12 bases remaining between them. CDR3 coding DNA: TGTGCCAGCCGTCGACAGGATAACACCGGGGAGCTGTTTTTT. Residues: CASRRQDNTGELFF.

The chain joins TRBV6-1 to TRBJ2-5, with D possibly TRBD1 on 6 matching bases. The end of the DNA aligns better with TRBJ2-7, so the J call may be wrong. Germline CDR1 is MNHNS and CDR2 is SASEGT. The CDR3 sequence is 12 residues long. CDR3 amino acids: CASRNRVNEQYF. CDR3 bases: TGTGCCAGCCGGAACAGGGTGAACGAGCAGTACTTC.

This clone appeared once. This chain links TRBV4-1 with TRBJ2-5; 10 bases fit TRBD1. The J call could be wrong; TRBJ2-7 is a better fit for the DNA end. This CDR3 is 15 amino acids long. CDR1 and CDR2 (germline): MGHRA, YSYEKL. This CDR3 is CASSQTGTGDYEQYF. The CDR3 DNA follows: TGCGCCAGCAGCCAAACCGGGACAGGGGATTACGAGCAGTACTTC.

The V call is TRBV5-1, the J call TRBJ1-5, with unresolved D. Trimming left V 1 base short and J 0 bases short, with 11 bases between. Germline CDR1 SGHRS, CDR2 YFSETQ. CDR3 size: 16 residues. CDR3 coding DNA: TGCGCCAGCAGCTTGTTAGGAGGTAATAGCAATCAGCCCCAGCATTTT. Translated: CASSLLGGNSNQPQHF.

The sample holds a few counts of this clone. CDR3 in amino acids: CASSFRSGRSTDTQYF. CDR3 nucleotide sequence: TGTGCCAGCAGCTTCCGAAGCGGGAGGAGCACAGATACGCAGTATTTT. The gene calls are TRBV11-3 and TRBJ2-3; the match to TRBD2 covers 9 bases. Germline V gene data show CDR1 as SGHNT and CDR2 as YENEEA. The V segment lost 3 bases and the J segment 0 bases; nucleotides outside the gene matches: 4. The CDR3 length is 16 residues.

This clone was recorded once. CDR3 amino acids: CAGTTGGRKGSPLHF. CDR3 DNA sequence: TGTGCCGGAACTACCGGGGGGAGGAAGGGGTCACCCCTCCACTTT. V is TRBV30 and J is TRBJ1-6; D is perhaps TRBD1 (5 bases). V lost 8 bases, J lost 10 bases, and 24 bases lay in between. The germline V gene encodes CDR1 GTSNPN and CDR2 SVGIG (reference sequence). The CDR3 has 15 amino acids.

The chain employs TRBV30 and TRBJ1-1; a weak D match, TRBD1 (5 bases). Trimming took 4 bases from V and 5 from J, leaving 14 bases between them. Germline lookup yields CDR1 GTSNPN and CDR2 SVGIG (reference sequence). CDR3 length equals 13 residues. CDR3 amino acids: CAWTILGATEAFF. Here the CDR3 DNA reads TGTGCCTGGACCATACTTGGGGCAACTGAAGCTTTCTTT.